Presented here are 8 T cell receptor beta chains from one specimen sequenced in a study of T cells in Graves' hyperthyroidism and ophthalmopathy. Amplification targeted TCR beta CDR3 regions from RNA transcripts. TCR CDR3 regions were first amplified by RT-PCR with HTBI primers. TCRdb called the multiplex PCR reads again in MiXCR, with one record for every CDR3 protein. The table includes 650,000 to 800,000 distinct CDR3 sequences, roughly 45% detected once. Sequenced input: peripheral blood or thyroid tissue (not recorded which). The source of these receptors is an adult man with Graves' disease, either hyperthyroidism or ophthalmopathy (not recorded which).

The chain employs TRBV5-4 and TRBJ1-2; D may be TRBD1 (6 bases). The V end lost 4 bases, the J end lost 4 bases, and 17 bases lay between the germline ends. The CDR3 contains 15 residues. The germline V gene has CDR1 SGHNT and CDR2 YYREEE (reference sequence). The DNA of the CDR3 is TGTGCCAGCAGCCTACCAAGCCCGGGGGCCTATGGCTACACCTTC. Protein: CASSLPSPGAYGYTF.

The rearrangement uses TRBV2 and TRBJ1-1; no firm D call. The V gene's germline CDR1 is SNHLY and CDR2 FYNNEI. This CDR3 has 12 residues. Trimming pared 6 bases from V and 11 bases from J, leaving 16 bases between. DNA for the CDR3: TGTGCCAGCAGCCAAGAAGTGGGGAAGGCTTTCTTT. Encoded protein: CASSQEVGKAFF.

This clonotype was seen at least ten times. The chain is built from TRBV10-2 and TRBJ1-1; D unclear. The V gene lost 0 bases and the J gene lost 1 base, with 6 bases spanning the gap. Per the germline V gene, CDR1 is WSHSY and CDR2 is SAAADI. CDR3 length equals 14 residues. Here the CDR3 reads CASSESRRNTEAFF. CDR3 bases: TGCGCCAGCAGTGAGTCGCGCAGGAACACTGAAGCTTTCTTT.

This sequence joins TRBV4-1 and TRBJ2-7, with no clear D. There are 11 residues in the CDR3. Trimming removed 2 bases at V and 5 bases at J, with 4 bases between. Germline V CDR1 and CDR2: MGHRA, YSYEKL. The CDR3 loop is CASSQRHEQYF. DNA of the CDR3: TGCGCCAGCAGCCAACGCCACGAGCAGTACTTC.

This clonotype was picked up a small number of times. The gene calls are TRBV9 and TRBJ1-3, with TRBD1 matching over 7 bases. The CDR3 is 16 residues long. Germline V gene lookup returns CDR1 SGDLS and CDR2 YYNGEE. V trimming: 4 bases; J trimming: 0 bases; junction bases outside the gene matches: 7. CDR3 DNA sequence: TGTGCCAGCAGCACCTCCGGGACAGTCTCTGGAAACACCATATATTTT. Its protein is CASSTSGTVSGNTIYF.

In this sample, this clonotype turned up many times. The gene calls are TRBV2 and TRBJ1-2; D is uncertain. This CDR3 is 12 amino acids long. Germline lookup yields CDR1 SNHLY and CDR2 FYNNEI. Trimming shortened V by 2 bases and J by 4 bases, and 5 bases separated the two germline ends. The CDR3 loop is CASSERGYGYTF. For the CDR3, the DNA is TGTGCCAGCAGTGAACGGGGCTATGGCTACACCTTC.

This clonotype was found a few times. The CDR3 region is CSARVFLQTNQPQHF. The CDR3 coding sequence is TGCAGTGCTAGAGTCTTCTTGCAGACGAATCAGCCCCAGCATTTT. The chain couples TRBV20-1 to TRBJ1-5, with D unresolved. The CDR3 contains 15 residues. The V gene's germline CDR1 is DFQATT and CDR2 SNEGSKA (reference sequence). V was pared by 1 base and J by 4 bases, with 14 bases between.

The chain uses TRBV7-2 and TRBJ1-1; 7 bases match TRBD1. Germline V gives CDR1 SGHTA, CDR2 FQGNSA. V lost 6 bases, J lost 0 bases, and 13 bases stayed unmatched. The length of the CDR3 is 17 residues. CDR3 loop: CASSPYKGRGMNTEAFF. DNA for the CDR3: TGTGCCAGCAGTCCCTACAAGGGCAGGGGGATGAACACTGAAGCTTTCTTT. Complete variable domain (other parts from reference TRBV7-2 and TRBJ1-1): GAGVSQSPSNKVTEKGKDVELRCDPISGHTALYWYRQSLGQGLEFLIYFQGNSAPDKSGLPSDRFSAERTGGSVSTLTIQRTQQEDSAVYLCASSPYKGRGMNTEAFFGQGTRLTVV.